The TCR beta chain under discussion was sequenced for a study of control samples from healthy donors and cancer patients. Sequencing was performed with immunoSEQ multiplex PCR; in TCRdb, only in-frame clones are kept and a portion is missing. The sample shows about 120,000 clones, roughly nine tenths of them seen only once. The CDR3 runs 14 residues. Losses at the gene ends were 6 bases for V and 3 bases for J; bases not matched to a gene: 4. Germline loops: CDR1 MRHNA, CDR2 SNTAGT. The sequencing input was blood. The receptor comes from a man aged 45-60 years in good health. This chain joins TRBV6-4 and TRBJ2-2, with TRBD2 matching over 7 bases. The CDR3 coding sequence is TGTGCCAGCAGGGCGGGGGTTTACACCGGGGAGCTGTTTTTT. Its translation: CASRAGVYTGELFF.